The entry that follows covers one T cell receptor (beta chain) sequence. The antigen this receptor binds is unknown. The sample holds no much larger clone one base away, and base qualities are not on file. The trial excluded patients who had a history of autoimmune disease or who were on systemic immunosuppression. Peripheral blood for TCR sequencing was collected from all dose cohorts at baseline, on cycle 4 day 1, and on cycle 7 day 1. The samples were taken from a phase I, first-in-human, multicenter, open-label dose-escalation trial of ivuxolimab. The trial enrolled adults with locally advanced or metastatic head and neck squamous cell, hepatocellular, melanoma or renal cell carcinoma. CD4+ and CD8+ T cells were sorted separately from peripheral blood before TCR sequencing. The data derive from a study of OX40 agonist ivuxolimab in advanced cancers. At the level of the whole study: The costimulatory receptor OX40 (CD134) was targeted by ivuxolimab, a fully human IgG2 agonistic monoclonal antibody. Intravenous ivuxolimab was administered to patients every 2 weeks at six dose levels: 0.01, 0.1, 0.3, 1.5, 3 and 10 mg/kg. Of the approximately 50 dose-escalation patients, hepatocellular carcinoma was present in 19, melanoma in approximately 15, renal cell carcinoma in 9 and head and neck cancer in 9. A male proportion of almost 85% and a mean age of approximately 55 years, ranging from about 20 to 79, were recorded for the dose-escalation cohort. Patients were allowed to have had prior anti-PD-1, anti-PD-L1 or anti-CTLA-4 therapy, and 40% of the dose-escalation patients had previously received checkpoint inhibitors. Partial responses occurred in three dose-escalation patients, of whom one had hepatocellular carcinoma and two had cutaneous melanoma. The point of sequencing TCRbeta in the periphery was to test whether ivuxolimab changed TCR sequence diversity and drove clonal T-cell expansion. The monotherapy dose-escalation portion (N ≈ 57 patients) of the phase I ivuxolimab trial is reported in the paper.

General conclusions and limits of the study: Clonal expansion of both CD4+ and CD8+ blood T cells was observed from baseline to week 6 at doses 0.1 to 3.0 mg/kg. Which antigens the clonally expanded peripheral T cells were specific for was not determined. In the 0.1-3.0 mg/kg groups, partial responders had among the lowest normalized peripheral clonal expansion, particularly in CD8+ T cells. After ivuxolimab, more expanded clones were found on average in CD8+ T cells than in CD4+ T cells. Low levels of normalized T-cell clonal expansion were also seen in some nonresponding patients.

Genomic DNA was isolated from the sorted cells so that the TCRbeta CDR3 region could be sequenced. The immunoSEQ Assay was used for sequencing of TCRbeta CDR3 regions. TCRdb stores this immuneACCESS table with in-frame sequences only. Part of the clones is absent; in the studies checked, under half of the shortfall reflects unresolved V genes, and no reason is known for the rest. A total of some 25,000 clones appear in this sample, 80% to 85% of them only once. The top ten clonotypes cover about 19% of the sample. Relative to germline, V is 4 bases shorter and J is 6 bases shorter, with 13 bases between their ends. CDR3 length: 14 amino acids, cysteine to phenylalanine. The entry retains the CDR3 DNA only, 42 bases that are in frame from base 1. From the germline V gene (reference sequence), CDR1 is SEHNR and CDR2 is FQNEAQ.

The sequencing here drew on CD4+ or CD8+ T cells sorted from blood, taken in a trial of the OX40 agonist ivuxolimab. This TCR was sampled from an adult with an advanced solid tumor such as melanoma, head and neck, liver or kidney cancer. The sequence is built from TRBV7-9 and TRBJ2-4; a tentative D match to TRBD1 spans 6 bases. The CDR3 reads as follows: CASSSRDKGNIQYF. The sequence in DNA is TGTGCCAGCAGCTCCCGGGACAAGGGAAACATTCAGTACTTC.